These T cell receptor beta chains were read from a single sample in a study of early stage breast cancer tumors. Libraries were prepared by immunoSEQ multiplex PCR; TCRdb keeps only in-frame clonotypes and omits some of them. This table holds about 58,000 clones, over 60% found once. Material: blood. All receptors come from a person aged 30 to 40 with breast cancer. CDR3s include the opening cysteine and the closing phenylalanine or tryptophan. A D gene is named only where the DNA matches it firmly. Clone size appears in some rows only: once, few, many, or a class for an expanded clone.

D gene	V gene	J gene	clone size	CDR3 protein	CDR3 DNA
-	TRBV19	TRBJ1-2	-	CASSIVAESYGYTF	TGTGCCAGTAGTATAGTAGCGGAGTCGTATGGCTACACCTTC
-	TRBV7-7	TRBJ2-2	-	CASSLGSGANTGELFF	TGTGCTAGCAGCTTAGGCAGTGGGGCGAACACCGGGGAGCTGTTTTTT
TRBD1	TRBV27	TRBJ1-4	-	CASSRQGRDEKLFF	TGTGCCAGCAGCCGACAGGGACGGGATGAAAAACTGTTTTTT
-	TRBV7-2	TRBJ2-2	few	CASSLAVTRELFF	TGTGCCAGCAGCTTAGCGGTCACTAGGGAGCTGTTTTTT
TRBD1	TRBV19	TRBJ2-7	-	CASSIGGTGAYEQYF	TGTGCCAGTAGTATAGGAGGGACAGGGGCCTACGAGCAGTACTTC
TRBD2	TRBV11-2	TRBJ2-7	-	CASSFPGGYEQYF	TGTGCCAGCAGCTTTCCGGGAGGCTACGAGCAGTACTTC
-	TRBV29-1	TRBJ1-1	-	CSVGWTEAFF	TGCAGCGTTGGATGGACTGAAGCTTTCTTT
TRBD2	TRBV19	TRBJ2-7	-	CASSNSGRDHEQYF	TGTGCCAGTAGTAATAGCGGGAGGGACCACGAGCAGTACTTC
-	TRBV7-9	TRBJ1-5	few	CASSPGQFNQPQHF	TGTGCCAGCAGCCCTGGACAGTTCAATCAGCCCCAGCATTTT
-	TRBV2	TRBJ1-2	few	CASSNLWATYGYTF	TGTGCCAGCAGCAACCTGTGGGCGACGTATGGCTACACCTTC
TRBD2	TRBV7-2	TRBJ2-7	-	CASSLILGGRAEQYF	TGTGCCAGCAGCTTAATCCTTGGGGGGAGGGCCGAGCAGTACTTC
-	TRBV5-6	TRBJ1-6	-	CASRGRAASYNSPLHF	TGTGCCAGCAGGGGCCGGGCCGCCTCCTATAATTCACCCCTCCACTTT
-	TRBV7-3	TRBJ2-1	-	CASSLQQQHNEQFF	TGTGCCAGCAGCTTACAGCAACAGCACAATGAGCAGTTCTTC
TRBD1	TRBV9	TRBJ2-5	-	CASSVDARGRLETQYF	TGTGCCAGCAGCGTAGATGCGAGGGGGCGACTAGAGACCCAGTACTTC
-	TRBV19	TRBJ1-5	few	CASTVSPAFNQPQHF	TGTGCCAGTACTGTATCACCTGCATTCAATCAGCCCCAGCATTTT
-	TRBV18	TRBJ1-4	once	CASSPPGGEEKLFF	TGTGCCAGCTCACCACCGGGAGGGGAGGAAAAACTGTTTTTT
-	TRBV18	TRBJ2-1	-	CASSPPNSGPTGGFSYNEQFF	TGTGCCAGCTCACCACCTAACTCCGGGCCGACAGGAGGGTTCTCCTACAATGAGCAGTTCTTC
-	TRBV11-2	TRBJ1-4	-	CASSLGGEKLFF	TGTGCCAGCAGCTTAGGAGGTGAAAAACTGTTTTTT
TRBD2	TRBV30	TRBJ2-7	few	CAWSPPPRLAVTYEQYF	TGTGCCTGGAGTCCCCCACCTCGACTAGCGGTAACCTACGAGCAGTACTTC
-	TRBV7-7	TRBJ2-7	-	CASSLGPYNEQYF	TGTGCTAGCAGCTTAGGTCCCTACAACGAGCAGTACTTC
TRBD1	TRBV12-5	TRBJ1-1	-	CASGLIPQGAAGEAFF	TGTGCTAGTGGCCTAATCCCACAGGGGGCCGCGGGTGAAGCTTTCTTT
-	TRBV4-2	TRBJ1-5	-	CASSQVGGRSQHF	TGTGCCAGCAGCCAAGTAGGAGGTCGATCCCAGCATTTT
-	TRBV29-1	TRBJ1-2	once	CSVEWTAATLYGYTF	TGCAGCGTTGAATGGACAGCCGCAACCCTCTATGGCTACACCTTC
-	TRBV4-1	TRBJ1-5	-	CASSQVLPTGQRYQPQHF	TGCGCCAGCAGCCAAGTGCTGCCTACGGGACAAAGGTATCAGCCCCAGCATTTT
-	TRBV7-6	TRBJ2-3	-	CASSFSGGTDTQYF	TGTGCCAGCAGCTTTAGTGGTGGCACAGATACGCAGTATTTT
-	TRBV19	TRBJ2-2	-	CASTGQGSTGELFF	TGTGCCAGTACCGGGCAGGGATCCACCGGGGAGCTGTTTTTT
TRBD1	TRBV19	TRBJ2-3	-	CASSSGGGSYTQYF	TGTGCCAGTAGTTCAGGGGGCGGAAGTTATACGCAGTATTTT
TRBD2	TRBV7-3	TRBJ2-2	-	CASSPASGRASGGELFF	TGTGCCAGCAGCCCTGCTAGCGGGAGGGCCTCTGGCGGGGAGCTGTTTTTT
-	TRBV11-2	TRBJ1-2	-	CASSLEGTRGFNYGYTF	TGTGCCAGCAGCTTAGAGGGGACGAGGGGCTTTAACTATGGCTACACCTTC
TRBD2	TRBV7-6	TRBJ2-7	few	CASSLIVGGSGYEQYF	TGTGCCAGCAGCCTAATCGTCGGCGGGAGCGGCTACGAGCAGTACTTC
TRBD1	TRBV6-6	TRBJ1-2	once	CASGTGQGNYGYTF	TGTGCCAGCGGAACGGGACAGGGTAACTATGGCTACACCTTC
TRBD2	TRBV28	TRBJ2-7	-	CASSTGPLAGSASYEQYF	TGTGCCAGCAGTACTGGCCCTTTAGCGGGTAGCGCCTCCTACGAGCAGTACTTC
-	TRBV15	TRBJ2-7	-	CATSRGGSFYEQYF	TGTGCCACCAGCAGAGGAGGAAGTTTCTACGAGCAGTACTTC
TRBD2	TRBV19	TRBJ2-1	-	CASSILAGTHNEQFF	TGTGCCAGTAGTATCCTAGCGGGAACACACAATGAGCAGTTCTTC
-	TRBV6-1	TRBJ2-5	-	CASKGTFQETQYF	TGTGCCAGCAAAGGTACATTCCAAGAGACCCAGTACTTC
-	TRBV28	TRBJ2-7	-	CASSLSAAQSPEQYF	TGTGCCAGCAGTTTATCTGCTGCCCAGTCCCCCGAGCAGTACTTC
-	TRBV27	TRBJ1-2	-	CASSSMTGARDYGYTF	TGTGCCAGCAGCTCGATGACAGGAGCTAGGGACTATGGCTACACCTTC
TRBD2	TRBV27	TRBJ2-5	-	CASRPGLAGEETQYF	TGTGCCAGCAGACCCGGACTAGCGGGAGAAGAGACCCAGTACTTC
-	TRBV10-1	TRBJ1-1	-	CATRKTQDNTEAFF	TGCGCCACCAGGAAGACACAGGACAACACTGAAGCTTTCTTT
TRBD2	TRBV19	TRBJ2-2	-	CASSRGRIFYLAGGPDGELFF	TGTGCCAGTAGTCGGGGCCGGATTTTTTATCTAGCGGGAGGGCCGGACGGGGAGCTGTTTTTT
-	TRBV7-2	TRBJ2-7	-	CASSFTAEQYF	TGTGCCAGCAGCTTTACGGCCGAGCAGTACTTC
-	TRBV4-3	TRBJ2-6	many	CASSQDGGRSGANVLTF	TGCGCCAGCAGCCAAGACGGGGGGCGCTCTGGGGCCAACGTCCTGACTTTC
TRBD2	TRBV11-2	TRBJ2-3	-	CASSSLAAGTDTQYF	TGTGCCAGCAGCTCACTAGCGGCCGGCACAGATACGCAGTATTTT
-	TRBV10-3	TRBJ1-2	-	CAMTEAARGYGYTF	TGTGCCATGACTGAGGCAGCCCGAGGCTATGGCTACACCTTC
TRBD2	TRBV25-1	TRBJ2-2	-	CASTGTSGREGTGELFF	TGTGCCAGCACTGGGACTAGCGGGAGGGAAGGCACCGGGGAGCTGTTTTTT
-	TRBV5-6	TRBJ2-5	-	CASSWPARGGETQYF	TGTGCCAGCAGCTGGCCCGCCCGGGGCGGGGAGACCCAGTACTTC
TRBD1	TRBV6-5	TRBJ1-1	-	CASSPLGQGEAFF	TGTGCCAGCAGTCCACTGGGACAGGGAGAAGCTTTCTTT
TRBD1	TRBV7-2	TRBJ1-2	-	CASSHMDRGHGYTF	TGTGCCAGCAGCCACATGGACAGGGGTCATGGCTACACCTTC